This TCR beta chain was sequenced for a study of blood T cell repertoires in COVID-19. The assay was immunoSEQ multiplex PCR, and TCRdb's table has in-frame clones only and misses some. The sample has 180,000 or so clones; 86% are singletons. Germline V gives CDR1 MRHNA, CDR2 SNTAGT. The CDR3 has 15 amino acids. V shed 4 bases and J shed 3 bases, with 13 bases lying between them. The clonotype originates from a woman in her thirties who had recovered from COVID-19. The specimen sequenced was PBMCs or T cells enriched from blood (not recorded which). The gene calls are TRBV6-4 and TRBJ2-1; D might be TRBD1 (7 bases). CDR3 nucleotide sequence: TGTGCCAGCAGTGCCGGAGGGGGCAGCTACAATGAGCAGTTCTTC. Translated: CASSAGGGSYNEQFF.